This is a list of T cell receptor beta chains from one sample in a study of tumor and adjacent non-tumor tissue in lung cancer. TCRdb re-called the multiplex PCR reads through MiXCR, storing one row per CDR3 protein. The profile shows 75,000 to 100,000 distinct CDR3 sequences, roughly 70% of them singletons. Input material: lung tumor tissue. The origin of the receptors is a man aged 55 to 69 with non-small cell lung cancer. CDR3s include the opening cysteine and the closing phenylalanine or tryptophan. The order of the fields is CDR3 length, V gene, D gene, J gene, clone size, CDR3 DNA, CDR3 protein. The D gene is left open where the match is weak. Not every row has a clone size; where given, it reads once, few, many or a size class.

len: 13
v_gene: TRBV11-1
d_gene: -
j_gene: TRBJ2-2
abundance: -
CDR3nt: TGTGTCAGCAGCTCCGGACTGTATGGGGAGCTCTTTTTT
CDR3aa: CVSSSGLYGELFF

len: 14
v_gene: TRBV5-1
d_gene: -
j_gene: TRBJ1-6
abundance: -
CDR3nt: TGCGCCAGCAACTTGGAGGGGTCCGATTCACCCCTCCACTTT
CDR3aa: CASNLEGSDSPLHF

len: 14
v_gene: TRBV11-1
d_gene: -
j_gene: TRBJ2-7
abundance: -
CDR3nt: TGCGCCAGGAGCTCTCCCGGCGGCGCCTACGAGCAGTACTTC
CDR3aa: CARSSPGGAYEQYF

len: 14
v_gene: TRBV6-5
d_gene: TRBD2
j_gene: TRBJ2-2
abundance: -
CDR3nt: TGTGTAAGCAGCACTAGCGTCGTCACCGGGGAGCTGTTTTTT
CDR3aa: CVSSTSVVTGELFF

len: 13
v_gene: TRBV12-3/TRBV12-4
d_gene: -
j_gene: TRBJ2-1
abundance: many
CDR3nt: TGTGCCAGCAGTTTAGGACATCTGTATGAGCAGTTCTTC
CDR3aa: CASSLGHLYEQFF

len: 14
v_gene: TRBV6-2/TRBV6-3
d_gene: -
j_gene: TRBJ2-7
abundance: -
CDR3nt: TGTGCCAGTAGTTACTCGTTGGGAATCTGCGAGCAGTACTTC
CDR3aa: CASSYSLGICEQYF

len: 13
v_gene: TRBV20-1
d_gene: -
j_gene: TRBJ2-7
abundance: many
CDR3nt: TGCAGTGCTAGCAGGCAAATCTCCTACGAGCAGTACTTC
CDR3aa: CSASRQISYEQYF

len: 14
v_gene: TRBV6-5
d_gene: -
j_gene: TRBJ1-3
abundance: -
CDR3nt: TGTGCCAGCAGGTCGACATGGGCCGGAAACATAATATATTTT
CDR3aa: CASRSTWAGNIIYF

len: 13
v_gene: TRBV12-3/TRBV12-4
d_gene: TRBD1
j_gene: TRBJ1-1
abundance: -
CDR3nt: TGTACCAGCAGTAAACAGGGGGACACTGAAGCTTACTTT
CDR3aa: CTSSKQGDTEAYF

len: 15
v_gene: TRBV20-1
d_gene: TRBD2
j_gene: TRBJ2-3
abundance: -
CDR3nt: TGCAGTGCTAGAGAACTAGCGGGGGGAAGAGATAAGCTGTATTTT
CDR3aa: CSARELAGGRDKLYF

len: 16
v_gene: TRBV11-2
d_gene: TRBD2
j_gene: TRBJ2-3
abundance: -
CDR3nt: TGTGCCAGCAGTTTAGGCATGGGGGAGGGGACAGATACGCAGTATTTT
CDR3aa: CASSLGMGEGTDTQYF

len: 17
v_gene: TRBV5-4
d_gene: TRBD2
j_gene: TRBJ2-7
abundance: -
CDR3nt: TGTGCCAGCAGCCCGGAGGGACCAGCGGGAGCACCCTACGAGCAGTGCTTC
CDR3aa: CASSPEGPAGAPYEQCF

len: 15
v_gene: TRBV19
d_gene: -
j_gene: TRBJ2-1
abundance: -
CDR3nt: TGTGCCAGTAGTTCCGGGGGAAGCTCCTACAAAGAGCAGTTCTTC
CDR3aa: CASSSGGSSYKEQFF

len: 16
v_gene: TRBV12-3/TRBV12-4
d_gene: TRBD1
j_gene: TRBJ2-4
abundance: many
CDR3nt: TGTGCCAGCAGTCCGAACGACAGGGGAGCCAAAAACATTCAGTACTTC
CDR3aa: CASSPNDRGAKNIQYF

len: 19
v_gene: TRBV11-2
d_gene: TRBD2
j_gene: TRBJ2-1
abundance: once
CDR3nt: TGTGCCAGCAGCTTAACTAAGGGGACTAGCTATTCTCCCTACAATGAGCAGTTCTTC
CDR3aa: CASSLTKGTSYSPYNEQFF